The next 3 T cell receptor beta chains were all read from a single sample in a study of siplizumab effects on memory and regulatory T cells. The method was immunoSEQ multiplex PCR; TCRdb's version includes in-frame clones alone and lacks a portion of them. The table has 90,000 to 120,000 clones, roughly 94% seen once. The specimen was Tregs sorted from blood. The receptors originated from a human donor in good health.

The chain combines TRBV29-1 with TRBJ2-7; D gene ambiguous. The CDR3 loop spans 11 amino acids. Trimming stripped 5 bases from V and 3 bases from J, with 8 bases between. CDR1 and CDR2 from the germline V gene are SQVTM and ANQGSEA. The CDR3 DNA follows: TGCAGCGTTAGGGTGGTCTACGAGCAGTACTTC. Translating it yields CSVRVVYEQYF.

CDR3 sequence (DNA): TGTGCCAGCAGCCCACCCGTGGGGCAGTTCTTC. Residues: CASSPPVGQFF. The rearrangement uses TRBV6-1 and TRBJ2-1, with D unclear. Germline V CDR1 and CDR2: MNHNS, SASEGT. The ends were cut back, 6 bases at V and 12 bases at J, with 12 bases in the middle. The CDR3 loop spans 11 amino acids.

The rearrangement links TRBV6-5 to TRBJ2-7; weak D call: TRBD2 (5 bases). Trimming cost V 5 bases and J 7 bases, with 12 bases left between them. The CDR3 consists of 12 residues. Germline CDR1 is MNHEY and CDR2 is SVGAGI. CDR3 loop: CASSRGSGEQYF. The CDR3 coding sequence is TGTGCCAGCAGTAGAGGGTCTGGGGAGCAGTACTTC.